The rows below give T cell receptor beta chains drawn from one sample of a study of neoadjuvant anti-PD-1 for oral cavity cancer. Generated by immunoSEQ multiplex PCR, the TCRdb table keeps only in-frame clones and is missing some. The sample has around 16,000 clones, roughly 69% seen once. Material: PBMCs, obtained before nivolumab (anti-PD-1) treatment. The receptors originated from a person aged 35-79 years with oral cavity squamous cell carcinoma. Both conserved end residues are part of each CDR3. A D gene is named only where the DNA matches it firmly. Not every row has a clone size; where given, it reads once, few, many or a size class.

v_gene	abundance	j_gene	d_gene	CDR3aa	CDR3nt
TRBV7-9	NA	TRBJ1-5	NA	CASSLSDGAQHF	TGTGCCAGCAGCTTATCAGACGGGGCCCAGCATTTT
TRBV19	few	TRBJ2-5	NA	CASSIQETQYF	TGTGCCAGTAGTATTCAAGAGACCCAGTACTTC
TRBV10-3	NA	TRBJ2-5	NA	CAISRGRGETQYF	TGTGCCATCTCCCGGGGCCGAGGAGAGACCCAGTACTTC
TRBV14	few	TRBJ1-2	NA	CASSQFGYSYGYTF	TGTGCCAGCAGCCAATTCGGTTACAGCTATGGCTACACCTTC
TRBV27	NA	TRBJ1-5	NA	CASSLLGNQPQHF	TGTGCCAGCAGTTTATTGGGCAATCAGCCCCAGCATTTT
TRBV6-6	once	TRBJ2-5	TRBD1	CASGAGGETQYF	TGTGCCAGCGGGGCAGGGGGAGAGACCCAGTACTTC
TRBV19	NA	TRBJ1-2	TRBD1	CVSRPPGTGGNGYTF	TGTGTCAGTAGACCCCCCGGGACAGGGGGAAATGGCTACACCTTC
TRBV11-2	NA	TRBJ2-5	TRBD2	CASSWGGQETQYF	TGTGCCAGCAGCTGGGGGGGACAAGAGACCCAGTACTTC
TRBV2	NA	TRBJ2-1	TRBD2	CASREREGRNEQFF	TGTGCCAGCAGAGAGCGGGAGGGCCGCAATGAGCAGTTCTTC
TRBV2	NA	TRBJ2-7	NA	CASSPLSYEQYF	TGTGCCAGCAGTCCCCTCTCCTACGAGCAGTACTTC
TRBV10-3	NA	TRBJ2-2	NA	CATRDGGTGELFF	TGTGCCACCAGGGATGGGGGAACCGGGGAGCTGTTTTTT
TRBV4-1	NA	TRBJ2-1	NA	CASSPRDNYNEQFF	TGCGCCAGCAGCCCTCGGGACAACTACAATGAGCAGTTCTTC
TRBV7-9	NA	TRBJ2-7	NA	CASSPENGGYEQYF	TGTGCCAGCAGCCCCGAAAACGGGGGCTACGAGCAGTACTTC
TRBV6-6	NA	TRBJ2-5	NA	CASSGRYQETQYF	TGTGCCAGCAGCGGACGGTACCAAGAGACCCAGTACTTC
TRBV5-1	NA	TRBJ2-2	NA	CASSLAGPGELFF	TGCGCCAGCAGCTTGGCGGGTCCCGGGGAGCTGTTTTTT
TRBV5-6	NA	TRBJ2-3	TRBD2	CASSTRTSGRSDTQYF	TGTGCCAGCAGCACCCGGACTAGCGGGAGGTCAGATACGCAGTATTTT
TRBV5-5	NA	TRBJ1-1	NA	CASSFTGNTEAFF	TGTGCCAGCAGCTTCACGGGGAACACTGAAGCTTTCTTT
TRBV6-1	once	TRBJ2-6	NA	CASSEQGNGANVLTF	TGTGCCAGCAGTGAACAGGGGAATGGGGCCAACGTCCTGACTTTC
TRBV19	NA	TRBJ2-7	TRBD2	CASGLAGEGSYEQYF	TGTGCCAGTGGACTAGCGGGAGAAGGGTCCTACGAGCAGTACTTC
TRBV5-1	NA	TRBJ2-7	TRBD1	CASSLEAGGLYEQYF	TGCGCCAGCAGCTTGGAGGCAGGGGGCCTCTACGAGCAGTACTTC
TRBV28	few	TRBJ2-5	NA	CASSLTSGRAILQETQYF	TGTGCCAGCAGTTTAACGAGTGGGCGGGCTATTCTCCAAGAGACCCAGTACTTC
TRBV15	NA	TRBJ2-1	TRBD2	CATSRNAAGGAYNEQFF	TGTGCCACCAGCAGAAACGCGGCGGGAGGAGCCTACAATGAGCAGTTCTTC
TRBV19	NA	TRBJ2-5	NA	CASSIRDIIETQYF	TGTGCCAGTAGTATCCGGGACATAATTGAGACCCAGTACTTC
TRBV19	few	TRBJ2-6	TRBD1	CASSLGGQGAAGANVLTF	TGTGCCAGTAGTTTAGGGGGACAGGGGGCTGCTGGGGCCAACGTCCTGACTTTC
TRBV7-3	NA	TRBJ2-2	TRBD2	CASSLGTSGISGELFF	TGTGCCAGCAGCCTAGGGACTAGCGGGATCTCCGGGGAGCTGTTTTTT
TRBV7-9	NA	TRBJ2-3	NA	CASSLATGSTDTQYF	TGTGCCAGCAGCTTAGCGACGGGATCCACAGATACGCAGTATTTT
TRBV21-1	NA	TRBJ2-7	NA	CASSRQLAGPEQYF	TGTGCCAGCAGCAGGCAACTAGCGGGACCCGAGCAGTACTTC
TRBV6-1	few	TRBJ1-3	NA	CASSEGTGNTIYF	TGTGCCAGCAGTGAAGGAACTGGAAACACCATATATTTT
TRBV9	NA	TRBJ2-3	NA	CASSVLSTDTQYF	TGTGCCAGCAGCGTTTTGTCCACAGATACGCAGTATTTT
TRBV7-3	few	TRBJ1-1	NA	CASSLTENTEAFF	TGTGCCAGCAGTTTAACCGAGAACACTGAAGCTTTCTTT
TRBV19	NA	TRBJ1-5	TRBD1	CASSMDSGQVLQPQHF	TGTGCCAGTAGTATGGACTCGGGACAGGTTTTACAGCCCCAGCATTTT
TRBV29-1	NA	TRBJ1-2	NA	CSVGGGGRSSGYTF	TGCAGCGTCGGGGGCGGGGGGCGCAGCTCTGGCTACACCTTC
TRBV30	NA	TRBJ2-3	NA	CAWSSLGTDTQYF	TGTGCCTGGAGTTCCCTGGGGACAGATACGCAGTATTTT
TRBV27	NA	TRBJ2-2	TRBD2	CASSLGSGGVTGELFF	TGTGCCAGCAGTTTAGGGTCGGGAGGGGTCACCGGGGAGCTGTTTTTT
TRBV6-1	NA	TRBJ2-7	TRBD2	CASSEQGGNYEQYF	TGTGCCAGCAGTGAGCAGGGAGGGAACTACGAGCAGTACTTC
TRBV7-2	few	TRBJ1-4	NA	CASSFRQKSSEKLFF	TGTGCCAGCAGCTTTAGACAGAAGAGTAGTGAAAAACTGTTTTTT
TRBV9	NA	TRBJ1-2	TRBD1	CASSAQGSLDYGYTF	TGTGCCAGCAGCGCACAGGGGTCTTTGGACTATGGCTACACCTTC
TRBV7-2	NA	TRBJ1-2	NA	CASRAGVGPGGYTF	TGTGCCAGCAGGGCGGGCGTAGGACCTGGTGGCTACACCTTC
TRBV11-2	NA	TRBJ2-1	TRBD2	CASSLSLAGRNEQFF	TGTGCCAGCAGCTTATCTCTAGCGGGACGAAATGAGCAGTTCTTC
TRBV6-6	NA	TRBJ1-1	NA	CASGDVQNTEAFF	TGTGCCAGCGGGGACGTTCAGAACACTGAAGCTTTCTTT
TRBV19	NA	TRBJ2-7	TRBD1	CASSPPGTGTYEQYF	TGTGCCAGTAGTCCACCCGGGACAGGGACCTACGAGCAGTACTTC
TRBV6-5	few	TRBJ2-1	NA	CATTREILTNEQFF	TGTGCCACTACGAGGGAGATCCTAACGAATGAGCAGTTCTTC
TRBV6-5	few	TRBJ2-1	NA	CASNWGDEQFF	TGTGCCAGCAACTGGGGAGATGAGCAGTTCTTC
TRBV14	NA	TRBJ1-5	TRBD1	CASSLGTGQPQHF	TGTGCCAGCAGCCTTGGGACAGGTCAGCCCCAGCATTTT
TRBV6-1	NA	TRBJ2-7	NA	CASSAETRSYEQYF	TGTGCCAGCAGTGCCGAGACTCGATCCTACGAGCAGTACTTC